This record looks at one T cell receptor beta chain sequence and its context. This clone was seen only a few times. What antigen it recognizes has not been identified. No base-level quality is on record; no much larger clone is a single base apart. The cohort consisted of fewer than 700 healthy bone marrow donors. Cohort members were all nominally healthy when sampled, although unrecorded immune exposures were likely present. The donor was CMV seronegative and was included in the group of hundreds of seronegative cohort members. A peripheral blood sample was provided by each donor, and peripheral blood mononuclear cells were used for TCR beta sequencing. The Qiagen DNeasy Blood Extraction Kit was used to extract genomic DNA from the blood cell samples. This record comes from a study of cytomegalovirus exposure and HLA in healthy donors (TCRdb year 2017). Background on the whole study: An earlier analysis of around 600 of the donors reported about 290 Gb of sequence data and roughly 100 million unique TCR beta sequences from 150 million to 200 million T cells. An early release covering around 630 HLA-typed donors comprised about 290 gigabases of sequencing data and 65 million to 100 million unique TCR sequences. Of the roughly 400 genotyped donors, 65% to 90% were placed in the genetic ancestry cluster associated with self-reported Caucasian donors. The study was designed to test whether signatures of past pathogen exposure could be identified by cataloging public T cell receptors. Using immunosequencing, the study profiled T cell repertoires from about 650 subjects and related those repertoires to cytomegalovirus serostatus. In addition to the first cohort of 500 to 850 subjects, a separate validation cohort of 120 different subjects was used. The study combined high-throughput TCR immunosequencing, statistical association of individual TCRs with disease status, and machine learning to predict cytomegalovirus infection status. To study patterns of TCR occurrence, a later analysis re-analyzed previously published TCR beta repertoires from around 660 donors and added high-resolution HLA genotyping. Rather than using new phenotypic data, the later analysis identified candidate immune exposures from TCR beta sequences and from how often those sequences occurred across donors. An earlier analysis of roughly 580 of the donors used high-throughput TCR beta sequencing to judge whether each TCR beta V gene segment behaved as functional or pseudogenic. Donor age, sex, ethnicity and CMV serostatus were compiled together with the repertoire data. Genome-wide SNP genotypes for about 60% of the roughly 700 donors were used in a later genetic analysis, which treated that subset as a discovery cohort. Every discovery cohort repertoire had been produced on one sequencing platform. HLA typing included class I and class II loci at four-digit resolution. The number of typed donors differed by locus: roughly 629-640 for A, B, C, DRB1 and DQB1; 522 for DQA1; 606 for DPA1; and 450 to 480 for DPB1. About five DR-DQ haplotypes were treated as single units for association and clustering because of strong linkage in the cohort. Across about 370 genotyped donors of the cohort, an average of approximately 240,000 unique TCR beta nucleotide sequences per donor were sequenced, and 15% to 20% of those sequences were non-productive.

The library was produced with the immunoSEQ multiplex PCR assay. For the multiplex PCR, a mixture combining 60 forward primers for TCR Vbeta segments and 13 reverse primers for TCR Jbeta segments was used. A multiplex PCR assay on genomic DNA amplified the CDR3 region of rearranged TCR beta genes. The Illumina HiSeq System was used to sequence the amplified TCR beta libraries as 87-base-pair reads. As for the authors' bioinformatics: Across the 500 to 850 repertoires, a later analysis counted around 80 million unique TCR beta chains, around 10 million of which were shared by at least two donors. Raw reads were error-corrected and collapsed into unique sequences with a nearest-neighbor algorithm that merged closely related sequences to remove PCR and sequencing errors. CDR3 sequences were aligned to IMGT reference sequences to assign V, D and J gene segments. Each retained sequence needed at least a six-nucleotide match to both a V gene segment and a J gene segment. Rearrangements were called productive when the CDR3 lacked stop codons and stayed in frame with V and J; all others were non-productive. CDR3 was defined by IMGT convention, running from the second conserved V-encoded cysteine to the conserved J-encoded phenylalanine. In an earlier analysis of 500 to 650 of the donors, sequences lacking an unambiguous match to a single V gene segment were excluded. An earlier analysis of several hundred of the donors called V segments functional above 56.7% productive rearrangements and segregating when the between-donor standard deviation exceeded 5%. To diagnose cytomegalovirus status from the catalog of TCR beta chain sequences, a statistical classification framework was built. In a later analysis, TCR nucleotide sequences were compared against IMGT/GENE-DB human TR gene sequences so that V and J genes could be assigned. In a later analysis, CDR3 sequences and most-parsimonious VDJ recombination scenarios were assigned using the TCRdist pipeline. A later analysis defined each TCR beta chain by its CDR3 amino acid sequence plus V-gene family, and excluded reads lacking a unique V-gene family. A later analysis removed 600 or so highly shared, low-generation-probability nucleotide sequences to deal with suspected cross-contamination and a sequencing artifact. For each public chain, a later analysis derived a clonal expansion index from normalized ranks of inferred template counts within each repertoire. Generation probabilities in a later analysis came from a VDJ recombination model fitted to out-of-frame rearrangements, and those results were checked against IGoR. Hypergeometric tests were used in a later analysis to score TCR-TCR, TCR-HLA and TCR-CMV co-occurrence, with a repertoire-size bias correction applied to the TCR pairs. In a later analysis, false discovery rates were estimated by permuting HLA or CMV assignments 20 times. A later analysis grouped co-occurring TCRs with DBSCAN, adding TCRdist sequence similarity when clustering within HLA-allele-positive subsets. Repertoires with fewer than 30,000 or more than 120,000 public chains were left out of co-occurrence clustering, as were several repertoires with anomalous nucleotide sharing. TCRdb took over this immuneACCESS table, retaining in-frame rearrangements with V and J assigned. Such tables are incomplete; in checked studies, under half of the missing clones stem from an unresolved V gene, and the remainder is unexplained. D and trimming were read from the DNA, whereas the V and J calls and clone size are those reported in that table. The sample table records about 170,000 clones; 60% to 80% of these occur just once. Together, the top ten hold about 2.9% of the sample.

The CDR3 spans 16 residues, from the cysteine through the phenylalanine. Just CDR3 DNA is preserved here, 48 bases in frame from base 1. As encoded in the germline V gene, CDR1 is LGHNA while CDR2 is YNFKEQ. Trimming at the junction amounts to 0 bases on V and 3 bases on J, and the germline ends lie 12 bases apart. What the study reported, not specific to this receptor: In vitro tests confirmed that a few of the cytomegalovirus-associated TCR beta chains recognize cytomegalovirus antigens. While some public TCRs were present in many individuals, most TCR sequences turned up only very rarely across donors. Most CMV-associated TCR beta chains appeared to be HLA-restricted in a later analysis, and the HLA associations seemed to be driven largely by CMV exposure. The cohort was sequenced for TCR beta chains only, and without alpha or paired-chain data the features that could be detected were limited. In an earlier analysis of about 600 of the donors, most TCR beta V segments appeared in productive rearrangements about 90% or about 30% of the time, broadly matching IMGT annotations. Immune exposure information for the cohort was limited to CMV serostatus. A later genetic analysis associated a missense DCLRE1C variant with V-gene and J-gene trimming of TCR beta chains, and an independent cohort replicated the association. When HLA alleles, especially DR and DQ, strongly co-occurred, TCR associations were difficult to assign to individual alleles. Some IMGT-functional V segments, including TRBV6-2 and TRBV6-3, could not be told apart with the 87-base-pair reads, so those segments were excluded. In a later genetic analysis, fewer N-insertions in productive TCRs were reported among donors in an Asian-associated ancestry cluster than the approximately 710-donor mean. A total of fewer than 200 TCR beta chains were listed by the study as associated with cytomegalovirus. In a later analysis, TCR association rates were found to vary across HLA loci, with the most associated TCRs seen for DRB1 alleles and the fewest for HLA-C alleles. The presence/absence analyses assumed that sequencing depth was roughly uniform across donors, and that assumption may not be true. A further reported finding was that TCR beta sequences accurately predicted the HLA-A and HLA-B alleles for most subjects in the first cohort. The authors suggested that the approach could potentially be generalized to other disease states and immunological phenotypes. Compared with equally common non-associated chains, HLA-associated TCR beta chains in a later analysis were more clonally expanded and had lower generation probabilities. HLA typing was unavailable for some donors at each locus, so association tests used only the typed subset. Because counts were too low, around 17 rarely observed V segments, including chromosome 9 orphons, were left out of the earlier analysis of 587 of the donors. In a later analysis, around 17,000 TCR beta sequences were associated with specific HLA alleles at a false discovery rate of 0.05. Several of the top co-occurrence clusters appeared to be linked to parvovirus B19, influenza, CMV and Epstein-Barr virus, according to a later analysis. Cytomegalovirus status was reported to be diagnosed by the classifier with high specificity and sensitivity in both the original and validation cohorts. A cluster of highly shared sequence variants was judged likely to represent a technical artifact of the sequencing pipeline. Correlated functional status among segregating V segments might reflect linkage disequilibrium, but an unknown experimental factor could not be ruled out.

This TCR derives from a man in his forties in good health and CMV-seronegative. The source material was PBMCs. In this chain, TRBV4-2 is recombined with TRBJ2-1, with TRBD2 tentatively as D gene (5 bases match). The DNA is TGTGCCAGCAGCCAAGAGCAAGGACTGAGCTACAATGAGCAGTTCTTC. This sequence encodes CASSQEQGLSYNEQFF.